This T cell receptor beta chain was found in a study of low-dose radiotherapy and immunotherapy resistance in tumors (dated by TCRdb to between 2021 and 2024). A note on the overall study: Cohort 1 received 0.5 Gy per fraction every 2 weeks, with a prescribed total PTV dose of 6.5 Gy. Every two weeks, patients got intravenous cyclophosphamide at 200 mg/m2, given one day ahead of each radiation and immunotherapy administration. Cohort 2 received 1 Gy per fraction every two weeks, with a total of 13 Gy over 26 weeks. Starting on cycle 1 day 1, patients took 300 mg of aspirin by mouth once a day for four cycles. Randomization of trial participants into treatment groups was not performed. Eight patients were included in the translational analysis: three from the first dose cohort and the first five from the second dose cohort. Nivolumab was administered intravenously as a 240 mg flat dose every two weeks, and ipilimumab was administered intravenously at 1 mg/kg every six weeks.

At least ten counts were recorded for this clonotype. No antigen is known for it. The input lacks base qualities; no much larger clone sits a single base away. The label giving this sample's time point can be read as: before trial treatment. The donors took part in RACIN, a single-arm, phase I, dose-escalation trial that combined nivolumab, ipilimumab, aspirin, low-dose cyclophosphamide and low-dose radiotherapy. Eligible patients had advanced, TIL-negative solid tumors. According to the germline V gene (reference sequence), CDR1 reads SEHNR and CDR2 reads FQNEAQ. The CDR3 spans 16 residues, from the cysteine through the phenylalanine. Just CDR3 DNA is preserved here, 48 bases in frame from base 1. At the junction V is shortened by 5 bases and J by 0 bases, with 15 bases in between. Sequencing used an Illumina HiSeq 2500. Superscript III and a set of TRAV- and TRBV-specific primers were used to synthesize first-strand cDNA, so that both TCRalpha and TCRbeta chains were covered. TCRs were amplified with Phusion for 20 PCR cycles, with a constant-region primer paired with the adapter attached to the V primers. Isolated mRNA was amplified with the MessageAmp II aRNA Amplification Kit, using a roughly 15-hour in vitro transcription at 37°C. mRNA for TCR sequencing was isolated with the Dynabeads mRNA DIRECT Purification Kit. Indexed Illumina adapters were added in a second Phusion PCR of 25 cycles, after which AMPure XP beads were used to purify the products. The original pipeline was this. Using custom Perl scripts, TCR sequences encoding the same protein were pooled, out-of-frame sequences were removed, and the abundance of each clonotype was computed. The analysis excluded TCR sequences that were supported by just one read. Repertoire metrics included Shannon entropy, Gini index, clonality, richness, and frequency of TCRs shared between repertoires. TCRdb's own reprocessing of the public reads used fastp at Q25 and MiXCR and kept productive beta chains. Rows with one shared CDR3 protein collapse into an entry with the most common genes and DNA. The V and J calls, along with clone size, are taken from TCRdb and not from the paper's own processing. Within this sample are under 90,000 distinct CDR3 sequences, with about a sixth of them counted one time only. Clones ranked in the top ten supply 2.8% of the sample.

The source was PBMCs, collected before treatment. This clonotype was obtained from a male donor with prostate cancer. The rearrangement combines TRBV7-9 with TRBJ2-3, and TRBD2 may be the D gene, going by 6 matching bases. The bases read TGTGCCAGCAGCCCGGTGCGCCGGGAGAGCACAGATACGCAGTATTTT. This is translated as CASSPVRRESTDTQYF.